The 10 T cell receptor beta chains listed next were all sequenced from one sample in a study of T cells in Graves' hyperthyroidism and ophthalmopathy. TCR beta CDR3 sequences were amplified from RNA transcripts. RT-PCR in the first round (using the HTBI primer set) targeted the TCR CDR3. Each CDR3 protein is one row after TCRdb ran MiXCR on the multiplex PCR reads. The table records hundreds of thousands of distinct CDR3 sequences, roughly 14% of them present only once. Source material: blood. Receptors were obtained from a woman in her thirties or forties with Graves' ophthalmopathy.

This chain links TRBV6-5 with TRBJ1-1; D is undetermined. The CDR3 is made up of 13 amino acids. Per germline, CDR1 MNHEY and CDR2 SVGAGI. Trimming stripped 0 bases from V and 7 bases from J, with 9 bases between. The CDR3 loop reads CASSYSSGSEAFF. The CDR3 DNA follows: TGTGCCAGCAGTTACTCCTCGGGCAGTGAAGCTTTCTTT.

This clonotype has a count of ten or more. This chain links TRBV28 with TRBJ2-5; 12 bases line up with TRBD2. Germline V gene sequence: CDR1 MDHEN, CDR2 SYDVKM. CDR3 length: 17 residues. The V gene end was trimmed by 4 bases and the J gene end by 2 bases; junction bases not matched to a gene: 8. CDR3 in DNA: TGTGCCAGCAGTTCCCCGGGACTAGCGGGCCCTCAAGAGACCCAGTACTTC. As protein: CASSSPGLAGPQETQYF. The full variable domain, completed using reference TRBV28 and TRBJ2-5, is DVKVTQSSRYLVKRTGEKVFLECVQDMDHENMFWYRQDPGLGLRLIYFSYDVKMKEKGDIPEGYSVSREKKERFSLILESASTNQTSMYLCASSSPGLAGPQETQYFGPGTRLLVL.

This clonotype was recorded at least ten times. The V and J genes are TRBV11-2 and TRBJ2-7; 9 nucleotides match TRBD2. The germline V gene has CDR1 SGHAT and CDR2 FQNNGV. This CDR3 spans 16 amino acids. Unmatched junction bases numbered 9, after V lost 5 bases and J lost 1 base. DNA for the CDR3: TGTGCCAGCAGCCCCTTAGCGGGAGTCGTATCCTACGAGCAGTACTTC. This codes for CASSPLAGVVSYEQYF.

This clonotype was seen many times. This sequence joins TRBV28 and TRBJ2-5; 8 bases are a match to TRBD2. The CDR3 has 14 amino acids. The V and J ends lost 3 bases and 5 bases, in that order; junction bases with no gene match: 5. Germline V CDR1 and CDR2: MDHEN, SYDVKM. The CDR3 nucleotides read TGTGCCAGCAGTTTCCGGGAGGGCCACGAGACCCAGTACTTC. As protein: CASSFREGHETQYF.

This clonotype has at least ten counts. This chain joins TRBV24-1 and TRBJ2-5; 9 bases are a match to TRBD1. This CDR3 has 15 residues. CDR1 KGHDR and CDR2 SFDVKD come from the germline V gene. V was clipped by 5 bases and J by 5 bases; unmatched bases: 8. The CDR3 nucleotides read TGTGCCACCAGTGCCGCGACAGGGGGGATCGAGACCCAGTACTTC. It specifies CATSAATGGIETQYF.

The chain couples TRBV12-3 or TRBV12-4 to TRBJ1-2, with a possible D match to TRBD1 (5 bases). V lost 4 bases, J lost 7 bases, and 10 bases lay in between. The length of the CDR3 is 12 residues. CDR3 sequence reads: CASSSPGRGYTF. In DNA, the CDR3 is TGTGCCAGCAGTTCCCCGGGACGTGGCTACACCTTC.

This clonotype was seen a few times. The gene calls are TRBV18 and TRBJ1-6; 8 bases match TRBD1. After removal of 6 bases from V and 8 bases from J, the junction contained 9 bases not matched to a gene. Looked up from germline, CDR1 is KGHSH and CDR2 is LQKENI. This CDR3 spans 15 amino acids. The DNA of the CDR3 is TGTGCCAGCTCGGAGAGGACAGGGTGGGATTCACCCCTCCACTTT. The encoded protein is CASSERTGWDSPLHF.

This clonotype came up many times. A much larger clone is a single base away; this may be a read error. The chain couples TRBV6-2 or TRBV6-3 to TRBJ2-7; possibly TRBD2 for D (5 bases). This CDR3 is 13 amino acids long. Germline V gene data show CDR1 as MNHEY and CDR2 as SVGEGT. CDR3 in amino acids: CASSDQMEDEQCF. As DNA, the CDR3 is TGTGCCAGCAGTGACCAAATGGAGGACGAGCAGTGCTTC.

The sample holds many counts of this clonotype. The chain carries TRBV27 and TRBJ1-1; weak D call: TRBD1 (5 bases). V gave up 2 bases and J gave up 11 bases, with 21 bases separating them. The CDR3 has 15 residues. Germline V gives CDR1 MNHEY, CDR2 SMNVEV (reference sequence). In DNA form, the CDR3 reads TGTGCCAGCAGTTTAAAGTTTTCTGCCAGGGTGTGGGCTTTCTTT. Translated: CASSLKFSARVWAFF.

This clonotype was detected ten times or more. The CDR3 coding sequence is TGTGCCATCAGTGAGTCGGGAGGCAGCCCTGGGGAGCCCCAGCATTTT. Protein product: CAISESGGSPGEPQHF. This sequence joins TRBV10-3 and TRBJ1-5; D remains ambiguous. V was cut by 0 bases and J by 8 bases, with 17 bases left in between. This CDR3 comprises 16 residues. Germline V CDR1 and CDR2: ENHRY, SYGVKD.